This T cell receptor beta chain originates from a study of blood T cells in healthy people across ages. Study-level findings and limits: Diversity was estimated from one million T cells, and these estimates were considered underestimates.

The germline V gene encodes CDR1 LGHDT and CDR2 YNNKEL (reference sequence). V was pared by 2 bases and J by 6 bases, with 4 bases of the junction left unmatched. The CDR3 sequence is 16 residues long. Sample donors were healthy Caucasian individuals that came from Russia, aged roughly 6 to 100. Researchers collected ten milliliters of peripheral blood from every single donor. There were at least 5 micrograms of total RNA extracted from every sample. For the second PCR, which ran for roughly 6 to 11 cycles, a sample-barcoded 5' primer and a J-beta primer mix were used. Each CDR3 protein gets one entry after TCRdb re-called the 5' RACE reads with MiXCR. Of roughly 2 million distinct CDR3 sequences in the sample, 49% were seen once. The table lists this clonotype with a count of one. Its antigen is not known.

Sequencing was carried out using blood. V and J are TRBV3-1 and TRBJ1-6; TRBD1 matches 10 bases. The TCR was taken from a woman aged 40 to 55 in good health. The CDR3 sequence: CASSQPGTGVNSPLHF. The CDR3 region has the DNA TGTGCCAGCAGCCAACCCGGGACAGGGGTTAATTCACCCCTCCACTTT.